This T cell receptor (beta chain) is drawn from a study of cytomegalovirus exposure and HLA in healthy donors. Study findings and constraints: The likely explanation for a cluster of highly shared sequence variants was sequencing artifact. Several of the most significant clusters appeared linked to common viral pathogens, based on a later analysis. A later analysis found TCR association rates differed by HLA locus, highest for DRB1 and lowest for HLA-C.

The study ran its PCR with 60 Vbeta and 13 Jbeta primers. Per the original methods: A later analysis counted roughly 74 million unique TCR beta chains, roughly 11 million shared. Measured with immunoSEQ multiplex PCR; TCRdb has only the in-frame clones, and not every one. V and J calls and clone size come straight from that table; D and trimming were deduced from the DNA. The data contain around 100,000 clones, over 80% of them singletons. This clone was observed a few times. Its specificity is not known. Germline CDR1 MNHNS, CDR2 SASEGT. The CDR3 has 13 residues. V lost 7 bases, J lost 5 bases, and 14 bases lay in between.

The TCR comes from a female donor in good health and CMV-seropositive. The source material was PBMCs. This rearrangement joins TRBV6-1 to TRBJ2-5; D is possibly TRBD2 (6 bases). The CDR3: CASTRGTLETQYF. CDR3 bases: TGTGCCAGCACCCGAGGGACTTTGGAGACCCAGTACTTC.